This T cell receptor (beta chain) was documented in a study of vaccination and CD4 T cells after COVID-19. Study in general: The convalescent group had six males, four females, seven Caucasians, two Asians, one multiracial. At day 14 and again at days 161 to 241 post-vaccination, a few convalescent patients were sampled.

Each CDR3 protein is one row after TCRdb ran MiXCR on the PCR reads. Of around 28,000 distinct CDR3 sequences listed, 50% to 65% are singletons. With 3 bases clipped from V and 5 bases from J, the junction kept 9 bases outside the gene matches. Germline assignment: CDR1 MGHRA and CDR2 YSYEKL. The CDR3 length is 17 residues. General study results and limits: Convalescent patients' clones that were vaccine-specific were spike mono-reactive in 304 of 307 cases.

The time point was: late sampling 161 to 241 days after vaccination in a few convalescent patients. Positive PCR tests were logged from March through December 2020, ahead of US Alpha, Beta and Delta variants. A single count supports this clonotype. Its antigen is still unknown. The source of this sequence is a human donor who had recovered from COVID-19. The chain links TRBV4-1 to TRBJ2-3; 12 nucleotides agree with TRBD2. Source: CD4+ T cells from blood, taken about 7 months after SARS-CoV-2 vaccination. The CDR3 here is CASSHKTSGSSQDTQYF. In DNA, the CDR3 is TGCGCCAGCAGCCACAAGACTAGCGGGAGTTCTCAAGATACGCAGTATTTT.